This T cell receptor (beta chain) was observed in a study of vaccination and CD4 T cells after COVID-19. Indicated time point: late sampling 161 to 241 days after vaccination in three convalescent patients. The treatment: approximately nine-day PBMC culture with coronavirus spike peptide pools or control peptides (ViraFEST assay). Sequenced with the Oncomine TCR Beta short-read assay was DNA taken from cultured CD4+ T cells. Using its own MiXCR run on the PCR reads, TCRdb lists one record per CDR3 protein. The table includes 23,000 or so distinct CDR3 sequences, 30% detected once. This clonotype was observed once. Its antigen is not identified. This TCR derives from a human donor who had recovered from COVID-19. The sample here was CD4+ T cells from blood, cultured in vitro, taken about 7 months after SARS-CoV-2 vaccination.

The CDR3 loop is CASSPPLTGGGNEQFF. The CDR3 DNA is TGTGCCAGCTCACCACCCCTAACGGGAGGGGGCAATGAGCAGTTCTTC. The V call is TRBV18, the J call TRBJ2-1, with 8 bases aligning to TRBD2. The CDR3 has 16 amino acids. Germline V gives CDR1 KGHSH, CDR2 LQKENI. V was pared by 0 bases and J by 6 bases, with 7 bases of the junction left unmatched. The whole variable domain, remainder taken from reference TRBV18 and TRBJ2-1, is NAGVMQNPRHLVRRRGQEARLRCSPMKGHSHVYWYRQLPEEGLKFMVYLQKENIIDESGMPKERFSAEFPKEGPSILRIQQVVRGDSAAYFCASSPPLTGGGNEQFFGPGTRLTVL.